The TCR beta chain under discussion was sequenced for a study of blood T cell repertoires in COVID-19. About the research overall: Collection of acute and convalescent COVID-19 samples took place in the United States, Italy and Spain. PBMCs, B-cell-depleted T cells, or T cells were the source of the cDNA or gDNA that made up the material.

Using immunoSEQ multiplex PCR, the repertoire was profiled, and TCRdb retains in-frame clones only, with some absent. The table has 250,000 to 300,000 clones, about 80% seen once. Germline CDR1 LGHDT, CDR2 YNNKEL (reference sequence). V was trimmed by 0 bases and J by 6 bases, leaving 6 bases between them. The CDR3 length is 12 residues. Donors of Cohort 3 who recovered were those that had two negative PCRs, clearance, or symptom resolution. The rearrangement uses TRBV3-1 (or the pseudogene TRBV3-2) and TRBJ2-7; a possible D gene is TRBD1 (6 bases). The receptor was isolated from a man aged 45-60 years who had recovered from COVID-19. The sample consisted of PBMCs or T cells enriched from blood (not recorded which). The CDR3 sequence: CASSQEGGEQYF. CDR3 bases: TGTGCCAGCAGCCAAGAAGGGGGCGAGCAGTACTTC.